These T cell receptor beta chains were read from a single sample in a study of blood T cell repertoires in COVID-19. TCRdb's table, derived via immunoSEQ multiplex PCR, lists solely in-frame clones and lacks some. The table includes roughly 89,000 clones, roughly 80% detected once. Input material: peripheral blood. All receptors come from a woman older than 75 with acute or convalescent COVID-19. Both conserved end residues are trimmed from each CDR3. A D gene is named only where the DNA matches it firmly.

>TRBJ2-5|TRBV6-5|TRBD1
ASSKGTAQETQY
>TRBJ2-1|TRBV27|TRBD2
ASSLTSGGARPEQF
>TRBJ1-2|TRBV7-2|-
ASSLARVIANYGYT
>TRBJ2-7|TRBV9|-
ASSSSLGREQY
>TRBJ2-1|TRBV3-1/TRBV3-2|-
ASSQGAAGGPHNEQF
>TRBJ2-5|TRBV6-5|-
ASRAPGKETQY
>TRBJ2-3|TRBV11-2|TRBD2
ASSRMSGGGNTDTQY
>TRBJ2-1|TRBV20-1|TRBD2
SASTGTRVIPEQF
>TRBJ1-3|TRBV5-6|-
ASSLGGLGGNTIY
>TRBJ2-7|TRBV12-3/TRBV12-4|-
ASGGTGPYEQY
>TRBJ2-7|TRBV5-4|TRBD2
ASSQAGQGPYEQY
>TRBJ1-2|TRBV28|-
ASSGWGPGDYGYT
>TRBJ2-3|TRBV5-8|TRBD1
ASRDPGTGGIDTQY
>TRBJ2-3|TRBV9|-
ASGGLYTQY
>TRBJ2-1|TRBV10-1|-
ASSGGSNNEQF
>TRBJ1-2|TRBV7-9|TRBD1
ASRQGFYGYT
>TRBJ1-1|TRBV10-3|-
AISYRVSSNTEAF
>TRBJ2-7|TRBV7-9|-
ASSIWVADPFIHEQY
>TRBJ1-1|TRBV19|TRBD1
ASIIGTAEAF
>TRBJ2-7|TRBV14|-
ASSQVAGKTYEQY
>TRBJ2-7|TRBV6-2/TRBV6-3|TRBD1
ASSPTGTGGPYEQY
>TRBJ2-7|TRBV6-2/TRBV6-3|TRBD1
ASSYRQGPGNEQY
>TRBJ1-5|TRBV5-1|TRBD1
ASSLGQGGGNQPQH
>TRBJ2-6|TRBV28|-
ASSLGHGRSGANVLT
>TRBJ1-3|TRBV10-3|-
AYQGIGNTIY
>TRBJ2-4|TRBV3-1/TRBV3-2|-
ASSPVQNIQY
>TRBJ1-1|TRBV9|-
ASSVGTGMNTEAF
>TRBJ1-1|TRBV19|-
ASSSNGQILNTEAF
>TRBJ2-5|TRBV5-4|-
ASSLGGQETQY
>TRBJ1-2|TRBV11-2|TRBD1
ASSLTGTGKGYT
>TRBJ1-1|TRBV11-3|-
ASSSHHDGGNTEAF
>TRBJ1-4|TRBV30|-
AWREVQGVQEKLF
>TRBJ1-2|TRBV18|TRBD1
ASSKKEGAMGGYT
>TRBJ1-2|TRBV6-2/TRBV6-3|-
ASSHPQNYGYT
>TRBJ1-5|TRBV19|-
ASSTRRGSTGGGNQPQH
>TRBJ1-1|TRBV18|-
ASSIQTSWNTEAF
>TRBJ1-2|TRBV2|TRBD1
ASSERRTGGGYT
>TRBJ1-6|TRBV18|-
ASSITQGPDSPLH
>TRBJ2-7|TRBV5-6|-
ASSLVRDTVRY
>TRBJ1-4|TRBV19|TRBD1
ASNPGGQGREKLF
>TRBJ1-2|TRBV12-5|-
ASGLVRAGGWTEPKHGYT
>TRBJ2-1|TRBV15|-
ATSREGNRAAGEQF
>TRBJ1-2|TRBV3-1/TRBV3-2|-
ASSQARGSGGYT
>TRBJ1-2|TRBV12-3/TRBV12-4|-
ASSGASYGYT
>TRBJ2-3|TRBV6-5|TRBD1
ASSNRGLADTQY
>TRBJ2-4|TRBV19|TRBD2
ASSVGLAGGEAKNIQY
>TRBJ2-4|TRBV5-4|-
ASSIGSRQTQY
>TRBJ1-1|TRBV9|TRBD1
ASSVTGEWRNTEAF
>TRBJ1-2|TRBV28|-
ASSSHGGFQNGYT
>TRBJ1-2|TRBV2|-
ASSEGDTYGYT
>TRBJ1-3|TRBV6-6|-
ASSYSTGTGNTIY
>TRBJ2-5|TRBV29-1|-
SVDRGSHGETQY
>TRBJ1-1|TRBV19|-
ASTGGAWTEAF
>TRBJ2-7|TRBV27|TRBD1
ASSLTGEAYEQY